The clone carrying this T cell receptor (beta chain) has at least ten counts. V was clipped by 2 bases and J by 4 bases, with 8 bases between them. The CDR3 contains 13 residues. Germline assignment: CDR1 MNHEY and CDR2 SMNVEV (reference sequence). MiXCR, applied by TCRdb to the RT-PCR reads, yields one record per CDR3 protein. The sample includes more than 550,000 distinct CDR3 sequences, more than 13% of them seen just once. The sequence derives from a female donor in good health, serving as a healthy control. The sequenced sample consisted of memory CD4+ T cells from blood. The rearrangement joins TRBV27 to TRBJ2-5; D possibly corresponds to TRBD2 (6 bases). CDR3 sequence (DNA): TGTGCCAGCAGTTTACGGAGGGGAGAGACCCAGTACTTC. This encodes CASSLRRGETQYF.